What follows are 29 T cell receptor beta chains derived from one specimen sequenced in a study of cytomegalovirus exposure and HLA in healthy donors (dated by TCRdb to about 2017). Libraries came from the immunoSEQ multiplex PCR assay. For the multiplex PCR, a mixture combining 60 forward primers for TCR Vbeta segments and 13 reverse primers for TCR Jbeta segments was used. In its TCRdb copy, this immuneACCESS table keeps in-frame sequences only and misses some clones. Where compared with another copy, unresolved V genes explain less than half of these, and the others have no known cause. A total of fewer than 250,000 clones appear in this sample, roughly 80% of them only once. The ten largest clonotypes hold approximately 0.4% of the sample. The source material was PBMCs. The receptors originated from a male donor in good health and CMV-seropositive.

The chain carries TRBV6-5 and TRBJ2-7; D remains ambiguous. CDR3 length equals 13 residues. Germline-derived CDR1 and CDR2 are MNHEY and SVGAGI. V lost 6 bases and J 0 bases, leaving 9 bases between the germline ends. CDR3 residues: CASRALSSYEQYF. CDR3 DNA: TGTGCCAGCAGGGCTTTAAGCTCCTACGAGCAGTACTTC.

This chain links TRBV27 with TRBJ2-7; D might be TRBD1 (7 bases). The CDR3 runs to 15 residues. The germline gives CDR1 MNHEY, CDR2 SMNVEV (reference sequence). Trimming pared 3 bases from V and 2 bases from J, leaving 14 bases between. CDR3 in amino acids: CASSFSRGETYEQYF. The CDR3 DNA is TGTGCCAGCAGTTTTTCCAGGGGGGAAACCTACGAGCAGTACTTC.

This chain joins TRBV6-5 and TRBJ2-7, with D perhaps TRBD2 (6 bases). The CDR3 has 15 amino acids. The V and J ends lost 5 bases and 0 bases respectively, with 14 bases between them. The V gene's germline CDR1 is MNHEY and CDR2 SVGAGI. The CDR3 nucleotides read TGTGCCAGCAGTCGTCGGGACTGGAGCTCCTACGAGCAGTACTTC. Residues: CASSRRDWSSYEQYF.

Of note for this clone: Other nucleotide sequences in the sample specify the same CDR3. This sequence joins TRBV27 and TRBJ1-5; 7 positions agree with TRBD1. The CDR3 sequence is 12 residues long. The V gene end was trimmed by 8 bases and the J gene end by 4 bases; junction bases not matched to a gene: 2. Germline CDR1 reads MNHEY; CDR2 reads SMNVEV (reference sequence). CDR3 residues: CASRQGNQPQHF. In nucleotides, the CDR3 is TGTGCCAGCCGACAGGGAAATCAGCCCCAGCATTTT.

This chain joins TRBV28 and TRBJ2-7, with a tentative D call TRBD2 (5 bases). CDR1 and CDR2 from the germline V gene are MDHEN and SYDVKM. The V end was cut by 6 bases, the J end by 1 base, with 16 bases between. CDR3 length equals 15 residues. The CDR3 protein is CASSLPGVGSYEQYF. In DNA form, the CDR3 reads TGTGCCAGCAGCCTCCCCGGGGTTGGGTCCTACGAGCAGTACTTC. Complete variable domain (other parts from reference TRBV28 and TRBJ2-7): DVKVTQSSRYLVKRTGEKVFLECVQDMDHENMFWYRQDPGLGLRLIYFSYDVKMKEKGDIPEGYSVSREKKERFSLILESASTNQTSMYLCASSLPGVGSYEQYFGPGTRLTVT.

The genes are TRBV29-1 and TRBJ2-5, with TRBD1 as a possible D gene (6 bases). The length of the CDR3 is 12 residues. CDR1 is SQVTM, CDR2 ANQGSEA, per germline. V lost 4 bases, J lost 2 bases, and 8 bases lay in between. The CDR3 reads CSVVQGQETQYF. Written as DNA, the CDR3 is TGCAGCGTTGTTCAGGGGCAAGAGACCCAGTACTTC.

This clone was recorded a few times. V is TRBV7-9 and J is TRBJ1-1, with a possible D match to TRBD1 (5 bases). The CDR3 length is 16 residues. Trimming shortened V by 2 bases and J by 4 bases, and 17 bases separated the two germline ends. CDR1 and CDR2 (germline): SEHNR, FQNEAQ (reference sequence). CDR3 amino acids: CASSLIHWGLGTEAFF. DNA of the CDR3: TGTGCCAGCAGCTTAATACATTGGGGCCTAGGCACTGAAGCTTTCTTT.

CDR3 loop: CASASAGTDTQYF. As DNA, the CDR3 is TGCGCCAGCGCGAGTGCTGGCACAGATACGCAGTATTTT. The chain employs TRBV5-1 and TRBJ2-3; no firm D call. The CDR3 spans 13 residues. The V and J ends lost 7 bases and 1 base respectively, with 10 bases between them. Germline CDR1 is SGHRS and CDR2 is YFSETQ. Complete variable domain (other parts from reference TRBV5-1 and TRBJ2-3): KAGVTQTPRYLIKTRGQQVTLSCSPISGHRSVSWYQQTPGQGLQFLFEYFSETQRNKGNFPGRFSGRQFSNSRSEMNVSTLELGDSALYLCASASAGTDTQYFGPGTRLTVL.

The gene calls are TRBV6-5 and TRBJ2-1; D might be TRBD2 (5 bases). The V end lost 4 bases, the J end lost 8 bases, and 15 bases lay between the germline ends. Per the germline V gene, CDR1 is MNHEY and CDR2 is SVGAGI. The length of the CDR3 is 14 residues. The CDR3 is CASSSPGWVHEQFF. The CDR3 DNA reads as TGTGCCAGCAGTTCACCGGGGTGGGTCCATGAGCAGTTCTTC.

This clone has only one observation. The chain couples TRBV5-4 to TRBJ2-7, with 9 bases that match TRBD1. V dropped 5 bases and J dropped 5; count of bases not matched to a gene: 11. The germline V gene has CDR1 SGHNT and CDR2 YYREEE (reference sequence). The CDR3 covers 15 residues. CDR3 protein: CASRPGTGLRHEQYF. The CDR3 DNA follows: TGTGCCAGCAGACCCGGGACAGGGTTGAGGCACGAGCAGTACTTC.

V and J are TRBV5-4 and TRBJ1-1; D not resolved. Trimming removed 0 bases at V and 8 bases at J, with 8 bases between. This CDR3 spans 12 amino acids. Germline V gene data show CDR1 as SGHNT and CDR2 as YYREEE (reference sequence). The CDR3 reads CASSLAEGEAFF. The CDR3 region has the DNA TGTGCCAGCAGCTTGGCCGAGGGAGAAGCTTTCTTT.

The chain has TRBV7-2 and TRBJ2-2; D is perhaps TRBD1 (5 bases). Trimming left V 8 bases short and J 1 base short, with 11 bases between. This CDR3 spans 14 amino acids. CDR1 is SGHTA, CDR2 FQGNSA, per germline. The CDR3 DNA is TGTGCCAGCTTAAACAGGTGGAACACCGGGGAGCTGTTTTTT. This gives the protein CASLNRWNTGELFF.

The chain recombines TRBV28 with TRBJ2-7, with D maybe TRBD1 (5 bases). Germline CDR1 reads MDHEN; CDR2 reads SYDVKM. Trimming cost V 5 bases and J 4 bases, with 9 bases left between them. The CDR3 consists of 12 residues. The DNA for the CDR3 is TGTGCCAGCAGTATCTCAGGGTACGAGCAGTACTTC. Protein: CASSISGYEQYF.

V usage is TRBV28 and J usage is TRBJ2-2; D uncertain. Germline CDR1 and CDR2: MDHEN and SYDVKM. The CDR3 contains 14 residues. Trimming removed 11 bases from V and 1 base from J, with 14 bases in between. The DNA of the CDR3 is TGTGCCGGCCTCAATCCACGGAACACCGGGGAGCTGTTTTTT. It encodes CAGLNPRNTGELFF.

V usage is TRBV5-5 and J usage is TRBJ2-7; tentatively, D is TRBD1 (6 bases). Deletions cut 4 bases from V and 1 base from J, with 15 bases between. CDR1 and CDR2 (germline): SGHKS, YYEKEE (reference sequence). This CDR3 is 15 amino acids long. The CDR3 DNA follows: TGTGCCAGCAGCACCGACAGGTCCACTTCCTACGAGCAGTACTTC. Its translation is CASSTDRSTSYEQYF.

CDR3 sequence (DNA): TGTGCCAGCCGTCTAGCGGGCACAGATACGCAGTATTTT. It codes for CASRLAGTDTQYF. The chain combines TRBV19 with TRBJ2-3; 7 bases fit TRBD2. Germline V gene data show CDR1 as LNHDA and CDR2 as SQIVND (reference sequence). The CDR3 runs 13 residues. The V gene end was trimmed by 9 bases and the J gene end by 1 base; junction bases not matched to a gene: 4.

The gene calls are TRBV9 and TRBJ2-7; TRBD1 aligns across 10 bases. The CDR3 is made up of 14 amino acids. After removal of 3 bases from V and 5 bases from J, the junction contained 5 bases not matched to a gene. CDR1 is SGDLS, CDR2 YYNGEE, per germline. CDR3 coding DNA: TGTGCCAGCAGCGCGGACAGGGGGGCCCACGAGCAGTACTTC. Translation: CASSADRGAHEQYF. Together with reference TRBV9 and TRBJ2-7, the CDR3 gives the full variable domain: DSGVTQTPKHLITATGQRVTLRCSPRSGDLSVYWYQQSLDQGLQFLIQYYNGEERAKGNILERFSAQQFPDLHSELNLSSLELGDSALYFCASSADRGAHEQYFGPGTRLTVT.

This clone was seen a single time. The CDR3 is CASSEAGGGRGVDTEAFF. The CDR3 DNA reads TGTGCCAGCAGTGAAGCTGGAGGGGGACGGGGGGTGGACACTGAAGCTTTCTTT. The chain joins TRBV2 to TRBJ1-1; TRBD1 might be the D (6 bases). The CDR3 loop spans 18 amino acids. The germline V and J ends were trimmed by 0 bases and 3 bases, with 20 bases remaining between them. In germline, CDR1 is SNHLY, CDR2 FYNNEI. The whole variable domain, remainder taken from reference TRBV2 and TRBJ1-1, is EPEVTQTPSHQVTQMGQEVILRCVPISNHLYFYWYRQILGQKVEFLVSFYNNEISEKSEIFDDQFSVERPDGSNFTLKIRSTKLEDSAMYFCASSEAGGGRGVDTEAFFGQGTRLTVV.

The chain is built from TRBV15 and TRBJ2-6, with 7 positions matching TRBD2. The CDR3 consists of 17 residues. V lost 0 bases and J lost 2; bases outside the gene matches: 4. The germline V gene has CDR1 LNHNV and CDR2 YYDKDF (reference sequence). For the CDR3, the DNA is TGTGCCACCAGCAGAGATCAGCGGGGAACTGGGGCCAACGTCCTGACTTTC. Translating it yields CATSRDQRGTGANVLTF.

V and J are TRBV5-4 and TRBJ2-7; D possibly corresponds to TRBD1 (6 bases). The V and J ends lost 4 bases and 6 bases respectively, with 20 bases between them. This CDR3 is built from 15 residues. The germline CDR1 and CDR2 sequences are SGHNT and YYREEE (reference sequence). The CDR3 is CASSPVTGFSGEQYF. CDR3 sequence (DNA): TGTGCCAGCAGCCCCGTAACAGGGTTCTCAGGCGAGCAGTACTTC.

The chain carries TRBV19 and TRBJ1-6; 10 nucleotides line up with TRBD1. The V segment lost 7 bases and the J segment 7 bases; nucleotides outside the gene matches: 4. The CDR3 has 14 amino acids. The germline V gene encodes CDR1 LNHDA and CDR2 SQIVND (reference sequence). CDR3 bases: TGTGCCAGTACGACAGGGGGCGCAAATTCACCCCTCCACTTT. This encodes CASTTGGANSPLHF. The full variable domain, with the rest looked up from reference TRBV19 and TRBJ1-6, is DGGITQSPKYLFRKEGQNVTLSCEQNLNHDAMYWYRQDPGQGLRLIYYSQIVNDFQKGDIAEGYSVSREKKESFPLTVTSAQKNPTAFYLCASTTGGANSPLHFGNGTRLTVT.

The chain recombines TRBV6-1 with TRBJ1-2; D unclear. The V and J ends lost 8 bases and 4 bases respectively, with 5 bases between them. CDR3 length: 10 amino acids. Germline V gene data show CDR1 as MNHNS and CDR2 as SASEGT. The CDR3 reads CASAIYGYTF. The CDR3 DNA reads as TGTGCCAGCGCTATCTATGGCTACACCTTC.

The rearrangement links TRBV27 to TRBJ2-3; 8 nucleotides line up with TRBD1. Per germline, CDR1 MNHEY and CDR2 SMNVEV (reference sequence). V trimming: 2 bases; J trimming: 1 base; junction bases outside the gene matches: 5. CDR3 length: 16 residues. The CDR3 nucleotides are TGTGCCAGCAGTTTACCCAGGGGGCGCGGCACAGATACGCAGTATTTT. Its translation: CASSLPRGRGTDTQYF.

This clone appeared a single time. This chain connects TRBV7-9 to TRBJ2-5; a weak D match, TRBD2 (6 bases). The V gene lost 5 bases and the J gene lost 1 base, with 23 bases spanning the gap. Germline assignment: CDR1 SEHNR and CDR2 FQNEAQ (reference sequence). The CDR3 has 18 amino acids. CDR3 loop: CASSHTGDPLSSQETQYF. The CDR3 nucleotides read TGTGCCAGCAGCCATACGGGGGATCCCTTAAGTTCCCAAGAGACCCAGTACTTC.

This clone was seen only once. V usage is TRBV4-3 and J usage is TRBJ2-3; maybe TRBD2 (6 bases). V was clipped by 0 bases and J by 2 bases, with 9 bases between them. Germline CDR1 LGHNA, CDR2 YSLEER. This CDR3 contains 15 residues. The CDR3 sequence: CASSQDPGVTDTQYF. The CDR3 bases are TGCGCCAGCAGCCAAGACCCGGGGGTCACAGATACGCAGTATTTT.

Of note for this clone: Other DNA sequences within the sample encode an identical CDR3. The genes are TRBV6-5 and TRBJ1-5; TRBD1 aligns across 7 bases. V lost 0 bases, J lost 5 bases, and 4 bases stayed unmatched. CDR1 and CDR2 (germline): MNHEY, SVGAGI. The CDR3 runs to 15 residues. For the CDR3, the DNA is TGTGCCAGCAGTTACTCCGGGACAGCTCATCAGCCCCAGCATTTT. Its translation: CASSYSGTAHQPQHF.

This chain uses TRBV7-8 with TRBJ2-5, with 11 bases aligning to TRBD2. CDR1 SGHVS and CDR2 FQNEAQ come from the germline V gene. Trimming cost V 7 bases and J 1 base; bases outside gene matches: 8. The CDR3 consists of 16 residues. Written as DNA, the CDR3 is TGTGCCAGCACCGCTATAGGGACTAGCGGCCAAGAGACCCAGTACTTC. Translating gives CASTAIGTSGQETQYF.

This chain links TRBV19 with TRBJ2-1; 7 positions match TRBD1. This CDR3 region has 14 residues. From germline, CDR1 is LNHDA and CDR2 SQIVND (reference sequence). V lost 4 bases and J lost 7; bases outside the gene matches: 7. This chain's CDR3 is CASSNGQVWNEQFF. The CDR3 region has the DNA TGTGCCAGTAGTAACGGACAGGTCTGGAATGAGCAGTTCTTC.

The J gene is TRBJ2-5, the V gene TRBV7-2; maybe TRBD2 (5 bases). CDR3 size: 18 residues. The V gene lost 1 base and the J gene lost 4 bases, with 22 bases spanning the gap. The germline CDR1 and CDR2 sequences are SGHTA and FQGNSA. CDR3: CASSLVFFGTPEGETQYF. The CDR3 DNA reads TGTGCCAGCAGCTTAGTTTTTTTTGGCACTCCAGAGGGAGAGACCCAGTACTTC.